This TCR beta chain was sequenced during a study of cytomegalovirus exposure and HLA in healthy donors. Study-wide results and limits: Several of the most significant clusters appeared, in a later analysis, to be linked to common viral pathogens. Across donors, sequencing depth was assumed by presence/absence analyses to be roughly uniform.

The J segment lost 7 bases and the V segment lost 5 bases, leaving 10 bases of the junction unmatched. CDR3 length: 15 amino acids. CDR1 and CDR2 from the germline V gene are SGHAT and FQNNGV. Primers: 60 Vbeta forward and 13 Jbeta reverse. Sequenced by immunoSEQ multiplex PCR; TCRdb stores in-frame clones only, minus some. The table records some 160,000 clones, over 80% of them present only once. In regard to this clone: Antigen unknown.

The clonotype was recovered from a male donor in good health and CMV-seropositive. Sequenced: PBMCs. The chain links TRBV11-2 to TRBJ2-7; 11 bases are a match to TRBD2. CDR3 bases: TGTGCCAGCAGCGCCCGGACTAGCGGGTGGGAGGAGCAGTACTTC. Encoded protein: CASSARTSGWEEQYF.